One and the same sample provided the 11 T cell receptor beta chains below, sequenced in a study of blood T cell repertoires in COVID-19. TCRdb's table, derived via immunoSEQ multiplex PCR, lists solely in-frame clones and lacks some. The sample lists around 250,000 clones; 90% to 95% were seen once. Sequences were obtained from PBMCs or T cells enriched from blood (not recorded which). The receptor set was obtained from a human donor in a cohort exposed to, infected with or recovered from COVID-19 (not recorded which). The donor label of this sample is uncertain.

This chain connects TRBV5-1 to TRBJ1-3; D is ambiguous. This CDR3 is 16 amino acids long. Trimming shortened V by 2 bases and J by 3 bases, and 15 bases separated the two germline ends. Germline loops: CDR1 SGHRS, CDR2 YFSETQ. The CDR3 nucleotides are TGCGCCAGCAGCTTCACCTTACAGTCAAGTGGAAACACCATATATTTT. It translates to CASSFTLQSSGNTIYF.

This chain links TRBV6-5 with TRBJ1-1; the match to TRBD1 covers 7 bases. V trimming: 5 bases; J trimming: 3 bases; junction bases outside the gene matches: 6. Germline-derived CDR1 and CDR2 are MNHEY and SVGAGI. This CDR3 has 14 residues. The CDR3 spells CASSTTGLDTEAFF. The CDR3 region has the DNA TGTGCCAGCAGTACGACAGGGTTAGACACTGAAGCTTTCTTT.

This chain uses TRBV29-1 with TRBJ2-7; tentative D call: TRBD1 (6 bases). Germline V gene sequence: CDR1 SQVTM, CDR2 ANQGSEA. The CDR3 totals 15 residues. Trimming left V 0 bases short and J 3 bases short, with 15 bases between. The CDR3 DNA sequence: TGCAGCGTTGAAGATCCGGACAGACCCTACTACGAGCAGTACTTC. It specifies CSVEDPDRPYYEQYF.

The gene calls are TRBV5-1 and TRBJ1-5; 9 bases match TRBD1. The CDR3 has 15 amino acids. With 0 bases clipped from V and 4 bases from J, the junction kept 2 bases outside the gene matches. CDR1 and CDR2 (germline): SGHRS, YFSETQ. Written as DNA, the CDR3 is TGCGCCAGCAGCTTGGCCGGGACAGGGAATCAGCCCCAGCATTTT. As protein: CASSLAGTGNQPQHF.

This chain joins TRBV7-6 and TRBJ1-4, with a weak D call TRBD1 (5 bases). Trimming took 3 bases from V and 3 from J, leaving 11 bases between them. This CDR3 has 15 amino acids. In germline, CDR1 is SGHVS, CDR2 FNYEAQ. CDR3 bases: TGTGCCAGCAGCTTTTCGTGGGGCCCTAATGAAAAACTGTTTTTT. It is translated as CASSFSWGPNEKLFF.

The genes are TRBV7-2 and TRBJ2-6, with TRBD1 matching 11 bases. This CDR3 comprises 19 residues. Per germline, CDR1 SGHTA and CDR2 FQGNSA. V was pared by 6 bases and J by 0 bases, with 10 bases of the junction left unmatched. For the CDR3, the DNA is TGTGCCAGCAGGGACCCGGGACAGGGGGTATCCTCTGGGGCCAACGTCCTGACTTTC. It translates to CASRDPGQGVSSGANVLTF.

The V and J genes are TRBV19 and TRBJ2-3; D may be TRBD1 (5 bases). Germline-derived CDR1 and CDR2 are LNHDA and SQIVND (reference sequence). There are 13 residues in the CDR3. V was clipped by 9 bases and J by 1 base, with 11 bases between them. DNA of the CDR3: TGTGCCAGCTGCCTACAGGGCACAGATACGCAGTATTTT. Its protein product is CASCLQGTDTQYF.

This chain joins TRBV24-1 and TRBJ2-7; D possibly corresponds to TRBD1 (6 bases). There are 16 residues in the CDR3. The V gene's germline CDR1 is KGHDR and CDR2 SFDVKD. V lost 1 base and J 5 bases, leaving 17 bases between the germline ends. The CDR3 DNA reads TGTGCCACCAGTGATTTCACCAGGACAGAGGGGCACGAGCAGTACTTC. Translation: CATSDFTRTEGHEQYF.

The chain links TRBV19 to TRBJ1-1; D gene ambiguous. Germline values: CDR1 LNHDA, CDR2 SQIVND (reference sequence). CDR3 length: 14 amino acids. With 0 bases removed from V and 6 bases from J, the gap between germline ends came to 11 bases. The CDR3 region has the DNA TGTGCCAGTAGTATAGAGGGAGTGGCGGCTGAAGCTTTCTTT. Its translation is CASSIEGVAAEAFF.

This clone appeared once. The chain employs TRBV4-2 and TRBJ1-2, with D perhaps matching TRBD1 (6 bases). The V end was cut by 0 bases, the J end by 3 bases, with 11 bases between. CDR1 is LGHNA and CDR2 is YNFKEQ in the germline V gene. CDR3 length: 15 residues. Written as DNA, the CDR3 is TGTGCCAGCAGCCAAGATATCGGGGGGCACTATGGCTACACCTTC. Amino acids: CASSQDIGGHYGYTF.

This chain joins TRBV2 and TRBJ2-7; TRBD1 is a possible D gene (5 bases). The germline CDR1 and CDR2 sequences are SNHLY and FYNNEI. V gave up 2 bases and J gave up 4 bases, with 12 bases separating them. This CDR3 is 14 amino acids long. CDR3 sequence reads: CASSERQFPYEQYF. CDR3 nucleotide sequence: TGTGCCAGCAGTGAACGACAGTTCCCTTACGAGCAGTACTTC.